The 18 T cell receptor beta chains in this list originate from one sample, sequenced in a study of CD8 T cells in ankylosing spondylitis. Their cognate antigens are unknown. Study outcomes and limitations: Within ankylosing spondylitis blood, a TCR beta motif made up of eight highly homologous variants appeared to be characteristic.

MiXCR, applied by TCRdb to the 5' RACE reads, yields one record per CDR3 protein. This table has over 200,000 distinct CDR3 sequences, about 16% appearing once. Sequencing was done on a sample of blood, either unsorted or a sorted T cell fraction (not recorded which). These receptors all stem from a male donor with ankylosing spondylitis.

The V gene is TRBV20-1, the J gene TRBJ2-3, with TRBD2 as a possible D gene (6 bases). The germline CDR1 and CDR2 sequences are DFQATT and SNEGSKA (reference sequence). V was trimmed by 3 bases and J by 3 bases, leaving 16 bases between them. This CDR3 spans 15 amino acids. CDR3 in amino acids: CSASSLVRETDTQYF. The CDR3 DNA follows: TGCAGTGCTAGTTCCCTAGTCCGGGAGACAGATACGCAGTATTTT.

This chain connects TRBV20-1 to TRBJ2-2; D remains ambiguous. The CDR3 has 13 residues. The V end was cut by 5 bases, the J end by 0 bases, with 7 bases between. Germline V gene sequence: CDR1 DFQATT, CDR2 SNEGSKA (reference sequence). The CDR3 sequence is CSARLANTGELFF. The CDR3 nucleotides are TGCAGTGCTCGGCTAGCGAACACCGGGGAGCTGTTTTTT.

This clonotype was seen a few times. The chain uses TRBV14 and TRBJ2-1; 9 positions match TRBD2. The ends lost 6 bases at V and 2 bases at J; junction bases unmatched: 5. Germline CDR1 is SGHDN and CDR2 is FVKESK. This CDR3 is built from 15 residues. CDR3 nucleotides: TGTGCCAGCAGTCTAAGCGGGGGGCCCTACAATGAGCAGTTCTTC. It encodes CASSLSGGPYNEQFF. The variable domain in full, with the rest retrieved from reference TRBV14 and TRBJ2-1, is EAGVTQFPSHSVIEKGQTVTLRCDPISGHDNLYWYRRVMGKEIKFLLHFVKESKQDESGMPNNRFLAERTGGTYSTLKVQPAELEDSGVYFCASSLSGGPYNEQFFGPGTRLTVL.

This chain joins TRBV6-4 and TRBJ2-1; TRBD2 is a possible D gene (6 bases). The V gene's germline CDR1 is MRHNA and CDR2 SNTAGT. The ends were cut back, 3 bases at V and 0 bases at J, with 9 bases in the middle. This CDR3 contains 15 residues. The CDR3 bases are TGTGCCAGCAGTGATTACGGGAGCTCCTACAATGAGCAGTTCTTC. It translates to CASSDYGSSYNEQFF.

This clonotype was picked up a small number of times. The genes are TRBV9 and TRBJ2-1; no definite D call. The CDR3 loop spans 14 amino acids. Trimming left V 0 bases short and J 6 bases short, with 10 bases between. Germline assignment: CDR1 SGDLS and CDR2 YYNGEE. The CDR3 loop is CASSVVGQSNEQFF. CDR3 in DNA: TGTGCCAGCAGCGTAGTAGGCCAGTCCAATGAGCAGTTCTTC. Filled out from reference TRBV9 and TRBJ2-1, the complete variable domain reads DSGVTQTPKHLITATGQRVTLRCSPRSGDLSVYWYQQSLDQGLQFLIQYYNGEERAKGNILERFSAQQFPDLHSELNLSSLELGDSALYFCASSVVGQSNEQFFGPGTRLTVL.

This sequence joins TRBV7-9 and TRBJ2-7; no reliable D call. This CDR3 contains 12 residues. Germline CDR1 and CDR2: SEHNR and FQNEAQ (reference sequence). V lost 3 bases and J lost 2, with 5 bases in between. The chain's CDR3 is CASSFAPYEQYF. CDR3 sequence (DNA): TGTGCCAGCAGCTTTGCCCCCTACGAGCAGTACTTC.

V usage is TRBV20-1 and J usage is TRBJ2-7, with 8 positions matching TRBD2. Germline-derived CDR1 and CDR2 are DFQATT and SNEGSKA (reference sequence). With V trimmed by 5 bases and J by 1 base, 7 bases remained unmatched. The CDR3 covers 14 residues. The CDR3 loop reads CSALIAGRSYEQYF. In DNA form, the CDR3 reads TGCAGTGCTCTGATAGCGGGAAGATCCTACGAGCAGTACTTC.

This clonotype was observed a few times. This sequence joins TRBV11-1 and TRBJ2-5; TRBD1 aligns across 7 bases. Losses at the gene ends were 2 bases for V and 3 bases for J; bases not matched to a gene: 15. Germline assignment: CDR1 SGHAT and CDR2 FQDESV (reference sequence). The CDR3 totals 18 residues. Written as DNA, the CDR3 is TGTGCCAGCAGCTTACAACGGCCGTATGGACAGGCGGAAGAGACCCAGTACTTC. Amino acid sequence: CASSLQRPYGQAEETQYF.

This clonotype was seen repeatedly, ten times or more. The J gene is TRBJ2-7, the V gene TRBV7-9; 7 bases match TRBD2. V dropped 4 bases and J dropped 4; count of bases not matched to a gene: 4. The CDR3 is made up of 13 amino acids. Germline V gene lookup returns CDR1 SEHNR and CDR2 FQNEAQ (reference sequence). Here the CDR3 DNA reads TGTGCCAGCAGCTCTGGGACTACATACGAGCAGTACTTC. The encoded protein is CASSSGTTYEQYF.

This clonotype was recorded many times. The chain employs TRBV4-3 and TRBJ2-1; D gene ambiguous. CDR3 length: 14 residues. Trimming removed 1 base from V and 2 bases from J, with 6 bases in between. Germline V gene sequence: CDR1 LGHNA, CDR2 YSLEER. As DNA, the CDR3 is TGCGCCAGCAGCCAAGGAGAGCCCTACAATGAGCAGTTCTTC. It yields the protein CASSQGEPYNEQFF.

This clonotype showed up many times. V gene TRBV14 combines with J gene TRBJ2-1, with D perhaps assigned TRBD1 or TRBD2 (5 bases each). Deletions cut 0 bases from V and 1 base from J, with 10 bases between. The CDR3 spans 16 residues. Germline V gene data show CDR1 as SGHDN and CDR2 as FVKESK. CDR3: CASSQDGTESYNEQFF. DNA for the CDR3: TGTGCCAGCAGCCAAGATGGGACGGAGTCCTACAATGAGCAGTTCTTC.

This clonotype was detected only a few times. The CDR3 sequence: CASSFGGGGNTIYF. DNA for the CDR3: TGTGCCAGCAGCTTCGGGGGCGGTGGAAACACCATATATTTT. The rearrangement uses TRBV11-2 and TRBJ1-3; weak D call: TRBD1 (6 bases). This CDR3 is 14 amino acids long. Germline values: CDR1 SGHAT, CDR2 FQNNGV. With 3 bases removed from V and 3 bases from J, the gap between germline ends came to 9 bases. The variable domain in full, completed from reference TRBV11-2 and TRBJ1-3, reads EAGVAQSPRYKIIEKRQSVAFWCNPISGHATLYWYQQILGQGPKLLIQFQNNGVVDDSQLPKDRFSAERLKGVDSTLKIQPAKLEDSAVYLCASSFGGGGNTIYFGEGSWLTVV.

This rearrangement joins TRBV3-1 to TRBJ2-3; D remains ambiguous. The V gene's germline CDR1 is LGHDT and CDR2 YNNKEL (reference sequence). V was clipped by 1 base and J by 0 bases, with 8 bases between them. This CDR3 contains 15 residues. CDR3 sequence (DNA): TGTGCCAGCAGCCAAGTTGATGACAGCACAGATACGCAGTATTTT. Amino acids: CASSQVDDSTDTQYF.

This clonotype turned up a few times. The chain employs TRBV5-1 and TRBJ1-1; D might be TRBD1 (5 bases). The CDR3 length is 16 residues. The V and J ends lost 4 bases and 1 base respectively, with 17 bases between them. Looked up from germline, CDR1 is SGHRS and CDR2 is YFSETQ. CDR3 in DNA: TGCGCCAGCAGCCTAACAGGACCTTGGTCGAACACTGAAGCTTTCTTT. It codes for CASSLTGPWSNTEAFF.

This clonotype showed up many times. The rearrangement links TRBV12-3 or TRBV12-4 to TRBJ2-1; 11 positions match TRBD2. After removal of 7 bases from V and 3 bases from J, the junction contained 5 bases not matched to a gene. This CDR3 is built from 15 residues. DNA of the CDR3: TGTGCCAGCACTTTGACTAGCGGGGTCTACAATGAGCAGTTCTTC. Translation: CASTLTSGVYNEQFF.

J is TRBJ1-4 and V is TRBV6-5; D perhaps matches TRBD1 (6 bases). The CDR3 consists of 18 residues. V lost 0 bases to trimming and J lost 2 bases, with 16 bases between them. Germline lookup yields CDR1 MNHEY and CDR2 SVGAGI. The CDR3 protein is CASSYSSDRRFTNEKLFF. The CDR3, as DNA: TGTGCCAGCAGTTACTCGAGCGACAGGCGATTCACTAATGAAAAACTGTTTTTT.

The chain joins TRBV7-8 to TRBJ2-5; D unresolved. Germline CDR1 SGHVS, CDR2 FQNEAQ. The CDR3 runs 17 residues. V lost 0 bases, J lost 5 bases, and 19 bases lay in between. The CDR3 coding sequence is TGTGCCAGCAGCTTAGCCCCCAAGTTAGTGGGTTCGGAGACCCAGTACTTC. This translates into CASSLAPKLVGSETQYF.

This rearrangement joins TRBV5-1 to TRBJ2-1, with TRBD2 identical over 9 bases. Trimming took 0 bases from V and 0 from J; bases not matched to a gene: 4. The CDR3 has 17 residues. CDR1 is SGHRS, CDR2 YFSETQ, per germline. CDR3 nucleotides: TGCGCCAGCAGCTTGGCCCTAGCGGGGAGCTCCTACAATGAGCAGTTCTTC. It is translated as CASSLALAGSSYNEQFF.